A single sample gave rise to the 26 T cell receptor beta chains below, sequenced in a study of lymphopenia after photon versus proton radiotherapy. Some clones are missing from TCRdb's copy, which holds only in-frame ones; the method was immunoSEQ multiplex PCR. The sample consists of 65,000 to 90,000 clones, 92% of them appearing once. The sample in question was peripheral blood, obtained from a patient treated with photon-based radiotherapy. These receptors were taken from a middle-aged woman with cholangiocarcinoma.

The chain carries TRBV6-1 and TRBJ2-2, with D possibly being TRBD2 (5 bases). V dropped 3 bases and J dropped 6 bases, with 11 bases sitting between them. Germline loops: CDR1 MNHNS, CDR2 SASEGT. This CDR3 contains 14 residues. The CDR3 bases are TGTGCCAGCAGTGATTTTAGAGGGTCCGGGGAGCTGTTTTTT. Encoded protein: CASSDFRGSGELFF.

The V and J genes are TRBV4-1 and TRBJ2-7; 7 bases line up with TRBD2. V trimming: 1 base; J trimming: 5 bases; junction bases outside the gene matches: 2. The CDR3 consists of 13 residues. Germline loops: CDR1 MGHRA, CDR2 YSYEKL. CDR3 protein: CASSQVGGNEQYF. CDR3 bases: TGCGCCAGCAGCCAAGTGGGGGGGAACGAGCAGTACTTC.

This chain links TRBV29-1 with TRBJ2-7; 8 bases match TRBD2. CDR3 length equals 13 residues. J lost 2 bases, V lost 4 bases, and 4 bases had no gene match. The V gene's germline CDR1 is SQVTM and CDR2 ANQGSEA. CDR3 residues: CSVGREGTYEQYF. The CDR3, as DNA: TGCAGCGTTGGCCGGGAGGGAACCTACGAGCAGTACTTC.

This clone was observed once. CDR3 nucleotide sequence: TGTGCCAGCAGTTCCTTAGTCTCCGCCTTAAGTGTATATAATTCACCCCTCCACTTT. Encoded protein: CASSSLVSALSVYNSPLHF. V and J are TRBV27 and TRBJ1-6; unclear D gene. Germline CDR1 and CDR2: MNHEY and SMNVEV (reference sequence). CDR3 length: 19 residues. Trimming took 4 bases from V and 4 from J, leaving 23 bases between them.

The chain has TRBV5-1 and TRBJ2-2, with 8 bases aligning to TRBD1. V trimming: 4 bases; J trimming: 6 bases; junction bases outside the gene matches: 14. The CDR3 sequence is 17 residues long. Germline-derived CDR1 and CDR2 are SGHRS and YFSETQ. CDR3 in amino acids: CASSPAPDRVTSGELFF. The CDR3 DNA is TGCGCCAGCAGCCCGGCACCGGACAGGGTGACGTCCGGGGAGCTGTTTTTT.

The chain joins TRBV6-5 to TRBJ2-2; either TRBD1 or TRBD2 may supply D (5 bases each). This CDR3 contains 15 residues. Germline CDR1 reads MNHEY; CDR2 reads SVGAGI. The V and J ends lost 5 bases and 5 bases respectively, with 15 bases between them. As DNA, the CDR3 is TGTGCCAGCAGTACCCCCGGGGCAGGGACCGGGGAGCTGTTTTTT. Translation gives CASSTPGAGTGELFF.

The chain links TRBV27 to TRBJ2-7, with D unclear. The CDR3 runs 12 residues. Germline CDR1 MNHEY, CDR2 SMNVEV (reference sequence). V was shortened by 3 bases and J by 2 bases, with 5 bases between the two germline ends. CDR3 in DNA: TGTGCCAGCAGTTTCAACGCCTACGAGCAGTACTTC. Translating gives CASSFNAYEQYF.

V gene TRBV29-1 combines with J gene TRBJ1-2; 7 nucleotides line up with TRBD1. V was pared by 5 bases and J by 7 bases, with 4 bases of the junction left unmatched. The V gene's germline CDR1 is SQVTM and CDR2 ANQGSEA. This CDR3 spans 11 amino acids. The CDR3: CSVTGARGYTF. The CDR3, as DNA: TGCAGCGTTACAGGGGCTCGTGGCTACACCTTC. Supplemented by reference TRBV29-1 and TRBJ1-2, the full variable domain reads SAVISQKPSRDICQRGTSLTIQCQVDSQVTMMFWYRQQPGQSLTLIATANQGSEATYESGFVIDKFPISRPNLTFSTLTVSNMSPEDSSIYLCSVTGARGYTFGSGTRLTVV.

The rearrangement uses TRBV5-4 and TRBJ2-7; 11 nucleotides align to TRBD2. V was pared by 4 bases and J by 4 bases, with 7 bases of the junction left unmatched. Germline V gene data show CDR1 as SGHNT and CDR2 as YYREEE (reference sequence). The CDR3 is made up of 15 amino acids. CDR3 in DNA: TGTGCCAGCAGCCAGACTAGCGGGAAATCGTACGAGCAGTACTTC. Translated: CASSQTSGKSYEQYF.

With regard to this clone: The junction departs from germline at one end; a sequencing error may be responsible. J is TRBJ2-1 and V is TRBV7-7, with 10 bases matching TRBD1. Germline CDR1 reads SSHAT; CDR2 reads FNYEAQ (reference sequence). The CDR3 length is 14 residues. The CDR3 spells CASSSGQGYNEQFF. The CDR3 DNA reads TGTGCTAGCAGCTCGGGACAGGGGTACAATGAGCAGTTCTTC.

CDR3 in DNA: TGTGCCAGCAGTCCACCCTCTACGGCTGAAGCTTTCTTT. Translating gives CASSPPSTAEAFF. The chain uses TRBV27 and TRBJ1-1; no definite D call. CDR3 length: 13 residues. V lost 5 bases and J lost 6, with 13 bases in between. The germline V gene has CDR1 MNHEY and CDR2 SMNVEV (reference sequence).

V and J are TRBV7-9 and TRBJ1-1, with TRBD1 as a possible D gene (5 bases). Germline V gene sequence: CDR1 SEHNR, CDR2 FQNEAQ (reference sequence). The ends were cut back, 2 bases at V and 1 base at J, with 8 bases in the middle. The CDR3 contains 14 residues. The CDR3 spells CASSLPGPNTEAFF. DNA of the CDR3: TGTGCCAGCAGCTTACCAGGGCCGAACACTGAAGCTTTCTTT.

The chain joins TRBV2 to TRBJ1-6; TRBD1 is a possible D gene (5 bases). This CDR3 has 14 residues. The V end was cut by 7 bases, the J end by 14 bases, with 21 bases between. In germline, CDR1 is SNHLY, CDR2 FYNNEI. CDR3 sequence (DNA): TGTGCCAGCAAGCAGGCGGGGACCATCCCGGCCCTCCACTTT. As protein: CASKQAGTIPALHF.

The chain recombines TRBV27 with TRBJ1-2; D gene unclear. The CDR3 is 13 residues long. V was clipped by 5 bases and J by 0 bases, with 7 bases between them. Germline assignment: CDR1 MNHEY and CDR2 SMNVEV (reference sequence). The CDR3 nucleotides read TGTGCCAGCAGTGGCCTCGCTAACTATGGCTACACCTTC. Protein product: CASSGLANYGYTF.

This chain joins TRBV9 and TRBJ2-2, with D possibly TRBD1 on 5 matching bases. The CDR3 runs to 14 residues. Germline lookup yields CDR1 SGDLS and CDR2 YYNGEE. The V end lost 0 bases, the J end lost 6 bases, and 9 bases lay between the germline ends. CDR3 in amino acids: CASSVGGRPGELFF. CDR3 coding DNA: TGTGCCAGCAGCGTAGGGGGCAGGCCCGGGGAGCTGTTTTTT.

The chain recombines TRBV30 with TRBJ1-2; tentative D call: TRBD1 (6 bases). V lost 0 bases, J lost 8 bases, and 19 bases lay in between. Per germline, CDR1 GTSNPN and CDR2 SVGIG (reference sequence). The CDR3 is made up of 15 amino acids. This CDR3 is CAWSVSGRTGTGYTF. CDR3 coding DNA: TGTGCCTGGAGTGTCTCGGGAAGAACAGGGACCGGCTACACCTTC.

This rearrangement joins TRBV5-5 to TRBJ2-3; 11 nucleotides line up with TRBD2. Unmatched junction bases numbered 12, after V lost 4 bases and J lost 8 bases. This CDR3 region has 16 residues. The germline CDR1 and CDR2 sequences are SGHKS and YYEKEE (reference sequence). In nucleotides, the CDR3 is TGTGCCAGCAGCCTACTGACTAGCGGGATGGAGGCTACGCAGTATTTT. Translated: CASSLLTSGMEATQYF.

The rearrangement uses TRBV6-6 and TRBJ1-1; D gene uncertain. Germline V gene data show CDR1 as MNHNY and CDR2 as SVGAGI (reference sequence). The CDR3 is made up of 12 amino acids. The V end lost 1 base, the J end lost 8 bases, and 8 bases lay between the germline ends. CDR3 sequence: CASSYLVGEAFF. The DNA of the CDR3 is TGTGCCAGCAGTTACTTGGTAGGGGAAGCTTTCTTT.

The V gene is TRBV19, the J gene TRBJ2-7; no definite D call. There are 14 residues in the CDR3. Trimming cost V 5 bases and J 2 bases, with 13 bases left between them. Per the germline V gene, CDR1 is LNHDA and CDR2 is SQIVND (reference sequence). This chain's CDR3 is CASSPRVKAYEQYF. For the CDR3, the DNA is TGTGCCAGTAGTCCCCGGGTCAAAGCCTACGAGCAGTACTTC. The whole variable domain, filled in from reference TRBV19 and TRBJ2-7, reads DGGITQSPKYLFRKEGQNVTLSCEQNLNHDAMYWYRQDPGQGLRLIYYSQIVNDFQKGDIAEGYSVSREKKESFPLTVTSAQKNPTAFYLCASSPRVKAYEQYFGPGTRLTVT.

CDR3 nucleotides: TGTGCCTGGAGAGGACAGGGAGATAGTAGGGAAAAACTGTTTTTT. It codes for CAWRGQGDSREKLFF. The V and J genes are TRBV30 and TRBJ1-4, with TRBD1 matching over 8 bases. The germline V gene has CDR1 GTSNPN and CDR2 SVGIG (reference sequence). The ends lost 3 bases at V and 8 bases at J; junction bases unmatched: 11. The CDR3 is made up of 15 amino acids. The whole variable domain, remainder taken from reference TRBV30 and TRBJ1-4, is SQTIHQWPATLVQPVGSPLSLECTVEGTSNPNLYWYRQAAGRGLQLLFYSVGIGQISSEVPQNLSASRPQDRQFILSSKKLLLSDSGFYLCAWRGQGDSREKLFFGSGTQLSVL.

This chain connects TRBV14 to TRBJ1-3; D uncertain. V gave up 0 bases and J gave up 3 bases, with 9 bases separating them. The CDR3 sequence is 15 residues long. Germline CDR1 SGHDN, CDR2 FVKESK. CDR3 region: CASSQERGYGNTIYF. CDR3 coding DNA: TGTGCCAGCAGCCAAGAACGGGGATATGGAAACACCATATATTTT.

The CDR3 loop reads CASSLAGGEVDEQYF. CDR3 bases: TGTGCCAGCAGCTTAGCAGGGGGCGAAGTCGACGAGCAGTACTTC. The V gene is TRBV11-2, the J gene TRBJ2-7; 8 nucleotides match TRBD1. Germline assignment: CDR1 SGHAT and CDR2 FQNNGV. With V trimmed by 1 base and J by 5 bases, 7 bases remained unmatched. CDR3 length equals 15 residues.

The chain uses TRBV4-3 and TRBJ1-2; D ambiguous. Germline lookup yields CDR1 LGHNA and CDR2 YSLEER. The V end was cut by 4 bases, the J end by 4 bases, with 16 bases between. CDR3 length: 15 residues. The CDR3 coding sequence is TGCGCCAGCAGCCGGGATTGGACGGAGGGCTATGGCTACACCTTC. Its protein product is CASSRDWTEGYGYTF.

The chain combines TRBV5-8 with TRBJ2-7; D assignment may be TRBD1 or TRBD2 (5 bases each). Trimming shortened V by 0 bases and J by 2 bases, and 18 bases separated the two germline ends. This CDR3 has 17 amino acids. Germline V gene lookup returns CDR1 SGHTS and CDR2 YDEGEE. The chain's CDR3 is CASSLARASGTPYEQYF. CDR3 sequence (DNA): TGTGCCAGCAGCTTGGCCCGAGCGTCCGGGACCCCCTACGAGCAGTACTTC.

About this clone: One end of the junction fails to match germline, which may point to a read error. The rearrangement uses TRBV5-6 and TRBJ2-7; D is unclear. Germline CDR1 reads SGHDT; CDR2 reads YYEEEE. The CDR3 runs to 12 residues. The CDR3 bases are TGTGCCAGCAGCTTGGGCCCGCAGGCTCACATCTTC. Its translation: CASSLGPQAHIF.

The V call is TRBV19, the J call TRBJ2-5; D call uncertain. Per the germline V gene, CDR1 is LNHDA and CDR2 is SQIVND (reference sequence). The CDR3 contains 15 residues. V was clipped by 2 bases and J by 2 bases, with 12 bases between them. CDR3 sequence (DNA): TGTGCCAGTAGTATAAGGATTCAAGGGCAAGAGACCCAGTACTTC. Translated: CASSIRIQGQETQYF.